This TCR beta chain was identified during a study of patients and donors after allogeneic stem cell transplantation. This clonotype was found a few times. In TCRdb, the RT-PCR reads were re-called with MiXCR into one record per CDR3 protein. Found here are over 400,000 distinct CDR3 sequences, 16% of them singletons; the top ten hold 6% to 8%. The germline V gene has CDR1 MNHEY and CDR2 SMNVEV (reference sequence). The CDR3 has 14 residues. V gave up 5 bases and J gave up 4 bases; unmatched junction bases: 5. Sequenced input: blood, either unsorted or a sorted T cell fraction (not recorded which). The clonotype originates from a human donor who was either an allogeneic HSCT recipient or a stem cell or donor lymphocyte infusion donor (not recorded which). It is not recorded whose cells these are; they may come from a transplant donor. The V gene is TRBV27, the J gene TRBJ1-2; 9 bases line up with TRBD1. CDR3 sequence: CASSAGQGSYGYTF. The DNA of the CDR3 is TGTGCCAGCAGTGCGGGACAGGGATCCTATGGCTACACCTTC.